This T cell receptor beta chain was sequenced for a study of OX40 agonist ivuxolimab in advanced cancers. This clone has only a few counts. This table comes from immunoSEQ multiplex PCR, and its TCRdb copy is limited to in-frame clones, with some not included. This sample carries 65,000 to 85,000 clones, about 90% of them seen once, and the ten largest clones take roughly 7.5%. The sample consisted of CD4+ or CD8+ T cells sorted from blood, taken in a trial of the OX40 agonist ivuxolimab. The source is an adult with an advanced solid tumor such as melanoma, head and neck, liver or kidney cancer.

CDR3 amino acids: CASSLAGQGLHYGYTF. CDR3 bases: TGTGCCAGCAGCTTAGCGGGGCAGGGACTTCACTATGGCTACACCTTC. The gene calls are TRBV7-9 and TRBJ1-2, with a possible D match to TRBD1 (5 bases). The CDR3 has 16 amino acids. Germline V gene sequence: CDR1 SEHNR, CDR2 FQNEAQ (reference sequence). V was trimmed by 0 bases and J by 3 bases, leaving 14 bases between them.